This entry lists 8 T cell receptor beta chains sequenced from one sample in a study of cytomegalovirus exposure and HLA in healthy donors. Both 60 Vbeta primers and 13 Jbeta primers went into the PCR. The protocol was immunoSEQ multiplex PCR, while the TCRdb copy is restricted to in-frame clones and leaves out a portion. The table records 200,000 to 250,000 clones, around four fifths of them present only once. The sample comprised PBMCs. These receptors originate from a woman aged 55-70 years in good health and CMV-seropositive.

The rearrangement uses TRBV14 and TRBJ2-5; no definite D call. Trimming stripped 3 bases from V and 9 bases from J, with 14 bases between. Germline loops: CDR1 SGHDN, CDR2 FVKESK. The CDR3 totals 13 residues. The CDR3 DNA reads TGTGCCAGCAGCCACACGGGTTCCGAGGCCCAGTACTTC. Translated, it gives CASSHTGSEAQYF.

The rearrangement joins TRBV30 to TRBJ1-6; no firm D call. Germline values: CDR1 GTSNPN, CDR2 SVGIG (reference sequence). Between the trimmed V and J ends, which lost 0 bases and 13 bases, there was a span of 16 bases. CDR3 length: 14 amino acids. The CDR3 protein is CAWSVEGSGIPLHF. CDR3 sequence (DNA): TGTGCCTGGAGTGTCGAAGGCTCCGGGATCCCCCTCCACTTT.

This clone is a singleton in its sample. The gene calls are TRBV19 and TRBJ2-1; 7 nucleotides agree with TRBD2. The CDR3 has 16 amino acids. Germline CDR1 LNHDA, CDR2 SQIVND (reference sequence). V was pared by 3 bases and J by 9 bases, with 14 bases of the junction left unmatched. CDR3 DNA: TGTGCCAGTAGTATTGGGAGGGCAGTCGCTAACCGTGAGCAGTTCTTC. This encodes CASSIGRAVANREQFF.

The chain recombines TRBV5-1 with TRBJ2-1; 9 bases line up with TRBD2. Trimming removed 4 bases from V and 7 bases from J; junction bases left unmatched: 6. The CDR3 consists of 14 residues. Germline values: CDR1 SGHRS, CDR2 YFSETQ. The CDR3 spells CASSISGSNNEQFF. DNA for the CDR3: TGCGCCAGCAGCATTAGCGGGAGTAATAATGAGCAGTTCTTC.

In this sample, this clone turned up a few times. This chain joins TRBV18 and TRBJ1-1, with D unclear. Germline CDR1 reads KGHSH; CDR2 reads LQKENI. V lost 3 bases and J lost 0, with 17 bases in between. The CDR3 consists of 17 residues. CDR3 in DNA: TGTGCCAGCTCACCTACAAGAATTTTCACAGTGAACACTGAAGCTTTCTTT. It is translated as CASSPTRIFTVNTEAFF.

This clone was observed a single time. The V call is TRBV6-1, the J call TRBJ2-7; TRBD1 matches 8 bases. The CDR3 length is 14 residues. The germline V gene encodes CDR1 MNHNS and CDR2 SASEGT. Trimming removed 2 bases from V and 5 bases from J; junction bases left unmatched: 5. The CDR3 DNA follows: TGTGCCAGCAGTGAACAGGGGGCGCGAGACGAGCAGTACTTC. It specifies CASSEQGARDEQYF.

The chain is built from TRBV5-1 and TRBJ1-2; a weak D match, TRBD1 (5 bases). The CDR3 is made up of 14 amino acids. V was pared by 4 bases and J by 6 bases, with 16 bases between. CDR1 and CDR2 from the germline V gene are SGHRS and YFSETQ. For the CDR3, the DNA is TGCGCCAGCAGCAAGGACAACCCATCGGATGGCTACACCTTC. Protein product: CASSKDNPSDGYTF.

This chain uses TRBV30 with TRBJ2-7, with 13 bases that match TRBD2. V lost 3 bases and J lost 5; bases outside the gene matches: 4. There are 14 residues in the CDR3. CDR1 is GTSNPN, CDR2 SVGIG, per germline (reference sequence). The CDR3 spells CAWRAGTSGNEQYF. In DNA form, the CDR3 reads TGTGCCTGGAGAGCCGGGACTAGCGGGAACGAGCAGTACTTC.